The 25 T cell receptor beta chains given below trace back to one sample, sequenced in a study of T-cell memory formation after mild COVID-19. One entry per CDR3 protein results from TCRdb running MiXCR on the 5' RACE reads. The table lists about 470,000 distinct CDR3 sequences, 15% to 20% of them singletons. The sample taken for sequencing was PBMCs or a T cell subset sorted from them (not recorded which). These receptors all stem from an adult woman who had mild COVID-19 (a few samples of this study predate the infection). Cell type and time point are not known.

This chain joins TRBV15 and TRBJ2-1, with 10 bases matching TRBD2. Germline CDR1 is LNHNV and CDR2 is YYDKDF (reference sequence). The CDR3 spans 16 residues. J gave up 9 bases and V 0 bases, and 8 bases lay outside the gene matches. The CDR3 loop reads CATSRDELAGAGEQFF. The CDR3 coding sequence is TGTGCCACCAGCAGAGATGAGCTAGCGGGAGCAGGTGAGCAGTTCTTC.

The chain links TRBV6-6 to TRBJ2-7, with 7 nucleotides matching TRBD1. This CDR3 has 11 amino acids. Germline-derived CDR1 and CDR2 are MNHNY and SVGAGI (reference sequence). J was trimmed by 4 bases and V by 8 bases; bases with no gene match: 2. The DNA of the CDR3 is TGTGCCAGCGGGACAGCTTACGAGCAGTACTTC. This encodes CASGTAYEQYF.

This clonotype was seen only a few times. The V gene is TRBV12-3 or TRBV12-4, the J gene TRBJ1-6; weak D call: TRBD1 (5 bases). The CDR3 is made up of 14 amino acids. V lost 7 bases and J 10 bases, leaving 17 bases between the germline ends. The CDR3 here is CASKPGTPTSPLHF. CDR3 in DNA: TGTGCCAGCAAACCCGGGACTCCGACCTCACCCCTCCACTTT.

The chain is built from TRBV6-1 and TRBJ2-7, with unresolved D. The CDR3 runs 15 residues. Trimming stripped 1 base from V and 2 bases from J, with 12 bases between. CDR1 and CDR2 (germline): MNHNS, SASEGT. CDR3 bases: TGTGCCAGCAGTGAAGTGGTCTCCAGCCCCTACGAGCAGTACTTC. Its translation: CASSEVVSSPYEQYF.

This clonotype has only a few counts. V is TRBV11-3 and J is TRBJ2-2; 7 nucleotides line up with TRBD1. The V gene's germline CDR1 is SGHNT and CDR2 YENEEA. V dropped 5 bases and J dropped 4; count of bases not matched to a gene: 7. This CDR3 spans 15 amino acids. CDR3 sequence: CASSPGQAGTGELFF. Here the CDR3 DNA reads TGTGCCAGCAGCCCAGGACAGGCCGGCACCGGGGAGCTGTTTTTT. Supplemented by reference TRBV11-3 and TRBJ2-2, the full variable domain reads EAGVVQSPRYKIIEKKQPVAFWCNPISGHNTLYWYLQNLGQGPELLIRYENEEAVDDSQLPKDRFSAERLKGVDSTLKIQPAELGDSAVYLCASSPGQAGTGELFFGEGSRLTVL.

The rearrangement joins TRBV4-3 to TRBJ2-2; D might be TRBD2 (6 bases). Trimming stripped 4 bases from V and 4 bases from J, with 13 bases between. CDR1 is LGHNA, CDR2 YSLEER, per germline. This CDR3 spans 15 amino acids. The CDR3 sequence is CASSPHRGLTGELFF. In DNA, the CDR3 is TGCGCCAGCAGCCCCCACCGGGGACTCACCGGGGAGCTGTTTTTT.

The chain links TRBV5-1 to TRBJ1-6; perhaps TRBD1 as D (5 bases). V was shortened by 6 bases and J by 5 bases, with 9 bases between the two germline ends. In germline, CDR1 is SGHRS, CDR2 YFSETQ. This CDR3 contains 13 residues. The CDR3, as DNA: TGCGCCAGCACCCGGGACGATAATTCACCCCTCCACTTT. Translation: CASTRDDNSPLHF.

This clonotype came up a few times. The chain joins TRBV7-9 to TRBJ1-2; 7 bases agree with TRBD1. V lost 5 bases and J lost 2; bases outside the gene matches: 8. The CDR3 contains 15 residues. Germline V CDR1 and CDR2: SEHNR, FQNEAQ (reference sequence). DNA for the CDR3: TGTGCCAGCAGCCTCGGGACAGAGATAAACTATGGCTACACCTTC. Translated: CASSLGTEINYGYTF.

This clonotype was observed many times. The CDR3 DNA sequence: TGTGCCAGCAGCCTTAGCGGATACACAGATACGCAGTATTTT. It codes for CASSLSGYTDTQYF. V is TRBV7-2 and J is TRBJ2-3, with D perhaps matching TRBD2 (6 bases). With 5 bases removed from V and 2 bases from J, the gap between germline ends came to 11 bases. CDR3 length: 14 residues. Germline assignment: CDR1 SGHTA and CDR2 FQGNSA.

As DNA, the CDR3 is TGCAGTGCTAGCGGCGAGGGGCCGTTTAACTATGGCTACACCTTC. Amino acids: CSASGEGPFNYGYTF. The genes are TRBV20-1 and TRBJ1-2; possibly TRBD1 for D (5 bases). There are 15 residues in the CDR3. Trimming removed 3 bases from V and 1 base from J, with 15 bases in between. Germline CDR1 DFQATT, CDR2 SNEGSKA (reference sequence).

The CDR3 here is CASSLQAGTHNEQFF. CDR3 in DNA: TGTGCCAGCAGTCTTCAAGCGGGGACCCACAATGAGCAGTTCTTC. The chain is built from TRBV5-4 and TRBJ2-1; 7 nucleotides match TRBD2. The CDR3 length is 15 residues. CDR1 is SGHNT and CDR2 is YYREEE in the germline V gene (reference sequence). V dropped 5 bases and J dropped 5; count of bases not matched to a gene: 10.

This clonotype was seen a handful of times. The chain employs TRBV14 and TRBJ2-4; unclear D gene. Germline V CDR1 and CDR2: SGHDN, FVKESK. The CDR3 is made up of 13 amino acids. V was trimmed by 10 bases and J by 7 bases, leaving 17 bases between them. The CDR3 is CATESDNGNIQYF. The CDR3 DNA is TGTGCCACCGAAAGCGATAATGGTAACATTCAGTACTTC.

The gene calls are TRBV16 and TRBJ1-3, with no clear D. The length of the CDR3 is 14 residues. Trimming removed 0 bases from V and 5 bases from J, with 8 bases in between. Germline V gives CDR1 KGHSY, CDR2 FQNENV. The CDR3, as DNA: TGTGCCAGCAGCCAATCACCCAGCCGAAACACCATATATTTT. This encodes CASSQSPSRNTIYF.

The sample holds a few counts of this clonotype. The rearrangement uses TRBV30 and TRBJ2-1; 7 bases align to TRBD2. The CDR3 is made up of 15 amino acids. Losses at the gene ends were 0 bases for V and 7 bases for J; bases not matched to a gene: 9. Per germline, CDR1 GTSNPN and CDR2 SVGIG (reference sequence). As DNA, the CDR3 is TGTGCCTGGAGTGTGGGCGGGAGCCCGAGGAATGAGCAGTTCTTC. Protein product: CAWSVGGSPRNEQFF.

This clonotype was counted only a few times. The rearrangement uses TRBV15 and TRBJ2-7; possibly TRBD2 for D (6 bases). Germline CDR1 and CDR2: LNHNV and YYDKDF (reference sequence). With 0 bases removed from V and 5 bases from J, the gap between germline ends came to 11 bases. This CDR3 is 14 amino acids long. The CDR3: CATSREWDSNEQYF. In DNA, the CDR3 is TGTGCCACCAGCAGAGAATGGGACTCGAACGAGCAGTACTTC.

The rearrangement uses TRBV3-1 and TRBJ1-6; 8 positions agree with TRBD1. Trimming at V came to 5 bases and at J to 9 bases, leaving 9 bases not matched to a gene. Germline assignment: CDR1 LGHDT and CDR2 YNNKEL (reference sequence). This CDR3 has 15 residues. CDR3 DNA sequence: TGTGCCAGCAGCTACGGGCAGGGGGCTTCTTCACCCCTCCACTTT. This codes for CASSYGQGASSPLHF.

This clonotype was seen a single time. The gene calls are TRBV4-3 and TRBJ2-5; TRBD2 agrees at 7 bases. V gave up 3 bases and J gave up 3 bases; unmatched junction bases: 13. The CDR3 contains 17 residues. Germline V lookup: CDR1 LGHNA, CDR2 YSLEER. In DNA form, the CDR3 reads TGCGCCAGCAGCCAGTCCCGTCCAGGGAGGGCTAAAGAGACCCAGTACTTC. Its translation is CASSQSRPGRAKETQYF.

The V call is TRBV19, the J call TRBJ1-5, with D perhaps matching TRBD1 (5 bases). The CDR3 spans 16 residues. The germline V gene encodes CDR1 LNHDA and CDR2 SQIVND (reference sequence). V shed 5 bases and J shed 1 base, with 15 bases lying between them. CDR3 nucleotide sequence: TGTGCCAGTAGTCTCCGGGGGGTGCGGAGCAATCAGCCCCAGCATTTT. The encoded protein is CASSLRGVRSNQPQHF.

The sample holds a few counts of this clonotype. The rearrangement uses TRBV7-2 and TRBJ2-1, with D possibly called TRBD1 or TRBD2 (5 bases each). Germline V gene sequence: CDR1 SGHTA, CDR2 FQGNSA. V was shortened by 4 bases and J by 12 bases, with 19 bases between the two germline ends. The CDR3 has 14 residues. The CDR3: CASSWGTGRAMQFF. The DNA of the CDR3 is TGTGCCAGCAGCTGGGGGACCGGCAGGGCCATGCAGTTCTTC.

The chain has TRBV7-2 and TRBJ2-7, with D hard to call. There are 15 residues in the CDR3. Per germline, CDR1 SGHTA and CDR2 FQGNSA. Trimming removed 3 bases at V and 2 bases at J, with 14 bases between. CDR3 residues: CASSFSVLGAYEQYF. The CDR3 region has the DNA TGTGCCAGCAGCTTTAGTGTTCTCGGCGCCTACGAGCAGTACTTC.

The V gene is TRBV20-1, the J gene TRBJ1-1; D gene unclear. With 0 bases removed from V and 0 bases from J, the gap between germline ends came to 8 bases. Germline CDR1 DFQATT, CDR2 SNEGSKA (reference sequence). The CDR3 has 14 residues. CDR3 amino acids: CSARDLSVNTEAFF. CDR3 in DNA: TGCAGTGCTAGAGATCTGAGCGTGAACACTGAAGCTTTCTTT.

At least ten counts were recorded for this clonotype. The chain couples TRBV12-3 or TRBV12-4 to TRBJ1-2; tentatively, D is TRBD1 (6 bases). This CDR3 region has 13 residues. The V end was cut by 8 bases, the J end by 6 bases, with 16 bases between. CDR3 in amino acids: CASSQGKSDGYTF. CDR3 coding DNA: TGTGCCAGCTCCCAGGGGAAGAGCGATGGCTACACCTTC.

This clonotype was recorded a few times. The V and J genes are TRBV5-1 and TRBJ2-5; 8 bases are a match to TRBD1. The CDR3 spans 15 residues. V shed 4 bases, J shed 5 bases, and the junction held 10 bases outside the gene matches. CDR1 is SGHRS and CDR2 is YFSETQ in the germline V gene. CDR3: CASSRTGSIGETQYF. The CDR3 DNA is TGCGCCAGCAGCCGGACAGGGTCGATAGGGGAGACCCAGTACTTC.

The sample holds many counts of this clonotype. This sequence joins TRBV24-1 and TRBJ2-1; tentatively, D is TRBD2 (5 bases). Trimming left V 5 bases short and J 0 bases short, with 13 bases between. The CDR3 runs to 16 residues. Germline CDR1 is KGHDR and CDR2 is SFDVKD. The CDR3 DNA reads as TGTGCCACCAGTGCCCCGGACTCCTCCTCCTACAATGAGCAGTTCTTC. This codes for CATSAPDSSSYNEQFF.

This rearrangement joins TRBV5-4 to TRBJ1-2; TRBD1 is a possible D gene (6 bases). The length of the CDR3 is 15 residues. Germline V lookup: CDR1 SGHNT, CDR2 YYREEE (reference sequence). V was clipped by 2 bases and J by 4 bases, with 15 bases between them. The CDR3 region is CASSLDQGITYGYTF. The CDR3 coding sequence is TGTGCCAGCAGCTTAGACCAGGGGATAACCTATGGCTACACCTTC.